This T cell receptor (beta chain) was sequenced in a study of regulatory T cells in long-lasting Graves disease. Time point of the sample: newly diagnosed GD, antithyroid drugs for less than 3 months. RNA isolated from PBMCs was used to make the TCR library. Construction of TCR beta libraries relied on iRepertoire HTBI primers and on Arm-PCR targeting CDR3 regions. TCRdb re-called the multiplex PCR reads through MiXCR, storing one row per CDR3 protein. The repertoire holds 450,000 to 650,000 distinct CDR3 sequences, 15% to 20% seen once, with just under 25% in the top ten. This CDR3 contains 14 residues. The V gene's germline CDR1 is SGHAT and CDR2 FQNNGV. V lost 1 base and J lost 7, with 11 bases in between. Only a few counts were recorded for this clonotype. Another study also made use of these data, one on T cells in Graves' hyperthyroidism and ophthalmopathy.

The sample in question was peripheral blood mononuclear cells (PBMCs), obtained at new diagnosis, from a patient treated with antithyroid drugs. This clonotype was obtained from a woman aged 40-65 years with Graves disease. The chain joins TRBV11-2 to TRBJ2-1; D could derive from TRBD1 or TRBD2 (5 bases each). The CDR3 spells CASSLVRGENEQFF. The CDR3 nucleotides are TGTGCCAGCAGCTTAGTTAGAGGGGAGAATGAGCAGTTCTTC.